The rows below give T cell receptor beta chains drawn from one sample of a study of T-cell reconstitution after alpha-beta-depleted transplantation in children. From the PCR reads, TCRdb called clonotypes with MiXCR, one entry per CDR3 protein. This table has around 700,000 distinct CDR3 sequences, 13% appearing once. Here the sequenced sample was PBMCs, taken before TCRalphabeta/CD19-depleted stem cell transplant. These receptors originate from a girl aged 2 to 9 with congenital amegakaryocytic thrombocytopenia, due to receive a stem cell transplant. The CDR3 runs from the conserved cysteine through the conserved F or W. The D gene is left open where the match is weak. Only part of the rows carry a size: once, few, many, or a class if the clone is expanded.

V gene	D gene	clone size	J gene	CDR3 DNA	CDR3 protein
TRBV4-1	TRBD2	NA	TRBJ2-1	TGCGCCAGCAGCCAAGAAGTGTTAGGGACTAGCGGGACTGGTGAGCAGTTCTTC	CASSQEVLGTSGTGEQFF
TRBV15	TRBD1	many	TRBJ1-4	TGTGCCACCAGCAGAGAGGGACAGGGAAGTGAAAAACTGTTTTTT	CATSREGQGSEKLFF
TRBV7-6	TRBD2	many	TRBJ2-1	TGTGCCAGCAGCTTAGCGACTAGCGGGGTTAATGAGCAGTTCTTC	CASSLATSGVNEQFF
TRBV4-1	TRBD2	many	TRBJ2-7	TGCGCCAGCAGCCAAGACCCAGCGGGAGCCGAGCAGTACTTC	CASSQDPAGAEQYF
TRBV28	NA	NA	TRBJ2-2	TGTGCCAGCAGTTTAGCCCCCCACCGGGTGTGGGACACCGGGGAGCTGTTTTTT	CASSLAPHRVWDTGELFF
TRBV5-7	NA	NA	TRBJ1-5	TGTGCCAGCAGCTTGGGGGGATCGGGGATTCATCATCGGCCCCAGCATTTT	CASSLGGSGIHHRPQHF
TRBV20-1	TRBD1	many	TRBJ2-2	TGCAGTGCCAGGACAGGGAACACCGGGGAGCTGTTTTTT	CSARTGNTGELFF
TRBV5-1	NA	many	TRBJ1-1	TGCGCCAGCAGCGTGCAGCAGGGAGAGACTGAAGCTTTCTTT	CASSVQQGETEAFF
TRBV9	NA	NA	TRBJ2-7	TGTGCCAGCAGCGCAGTACTAGGGTGGGACGACGAGCAGTACTTC	CASSAVLGWDDEQYF
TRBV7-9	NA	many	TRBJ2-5	TGTGCCAGCAGCTTAGCCGGGACCACTCAAGAGACCCAGTACTTC	CASSLAGTTQETQYF
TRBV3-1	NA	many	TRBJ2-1	TGTGCCGTCTCACCGGGACGGGGTGCCTACAATGAGCAGTTCTTC	CAVSPGRGAYNEQFF
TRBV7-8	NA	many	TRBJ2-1	TGTGCCAGCAGCTTCGGGGTTTTTGAGCAGTTCTTC	CASSFGVFEQFF
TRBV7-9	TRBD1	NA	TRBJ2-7	TGTGCCAGCAGCCCGACAGGGTTCTACGAGCCGTACTTC	CASSPTGFYEPYF
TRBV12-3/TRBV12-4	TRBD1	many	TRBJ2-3	TGTGCCAGCAGACCCACAGGGGCCCCTAGCACAGATACGCAGTATTTT	CASRPTGAPSTDTQYF
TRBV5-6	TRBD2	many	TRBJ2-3	TGTGCCAGCAGCTTCCGGCGGGGGGTAGATACGCAGTATTTT	CASSFRRGVDTQYF
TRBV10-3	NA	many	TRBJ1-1	TGTGCCATCAGCCAGACAGGCCGGATGAACACTGAAGCTTTCTTT	CAISQTGRMNTEAFF
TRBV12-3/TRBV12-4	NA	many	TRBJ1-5	TGTGCCAGCCGAATAGACTACCCCCTTCAGCCCCAGCATTTT	CASRIDYPLQPQHF
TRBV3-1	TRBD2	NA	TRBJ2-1	TGTGCCAGCAGCCAAGATCGATTGGCTAGCGGGAACTACAATGAGCAGTTCTTC	CASSQDRLASGNYNEQFF
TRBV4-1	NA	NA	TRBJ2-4	TGCGCCAGCAGCCTCCCTGCAGGAGCGGCCAAAAACATTCAGTACTTC	CASSLPAGAAKNIQYF
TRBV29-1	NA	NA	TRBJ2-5	TGCAGCGTCGGGTTAGGTGAGACCCAGTACTTC	CSVGLGETQYF
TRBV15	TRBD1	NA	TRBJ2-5	TGTGCCACCAGCAGAAAACTCAGACAGGGGTTGAGAGAGACCCAGTACTTC	CATSRKLRQGLRETQYF
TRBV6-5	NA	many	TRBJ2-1	TGTGCCAGCAGTTACTCCGTAGCGGAGGGATACAATGAGCAGTTCTTC	CASSYSVAEGYNEQFF
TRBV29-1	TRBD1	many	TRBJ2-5	TGCAGCGGGGGACAGTCCCCCGTTGGAGAGACCCAGTACTTC	CSGGQSPVGETQYF
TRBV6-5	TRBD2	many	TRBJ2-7	TGTGCCAGCAGTTTCGGACTAGCGGGCTCCTACGAGCAGTACTTC	CASSFGLAGSYEQYF
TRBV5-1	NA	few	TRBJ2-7	TGCGCCAGCAGCTTGGGTGGTTGGGCCTACGAGCAGTACTTC	CASSLGGWAYEQYF
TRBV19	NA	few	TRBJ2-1	TGTGCCAGTAGTGTTGGACAGTCCTACAATGAGCAGTTCTTC	CASSVGQSYNEQFF
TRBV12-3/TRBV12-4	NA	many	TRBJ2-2	TGTGCCAGCGACAAGGGCACCGGGGAGCTGTTTTTT	CASDKGTGELFF
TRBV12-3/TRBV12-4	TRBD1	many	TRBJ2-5	TGTGCCAGCAGCTGCCGGGACAGGAGACAAGAGACCCAGTACTTC	CASSCRDRRQETQYF
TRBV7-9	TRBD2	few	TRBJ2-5	TGTGCCAGCAGCACCTGGGACTACCACCAAGAGACCCAGTACTTC	CASSTWDYHQETQYF
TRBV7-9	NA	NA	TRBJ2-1	TGTGCCAGCAGCTTAGCAGGAGGGGGCTCGGGGGATGAGCAGTTCTTC	CASSLAGGGSGDEQFF
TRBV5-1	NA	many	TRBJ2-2	TGCGCCAGCAGCTTGTATTCGAGTACGAGGTCCACCGGGGAGCTGTTTTTT	CASSLYSSTRSTGELFF
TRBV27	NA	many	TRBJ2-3	TGTGCCAGCAGTTTATCGTTCAGGGCAGGGGATACGCAGTATTTT	CASSLSFRAGDTQYF
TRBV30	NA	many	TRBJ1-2	TGTGCCTGGAGTGCAGCTAACTATGGCTACACCTTC	CAWSAANYGYTF
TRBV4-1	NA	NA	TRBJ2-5	TGCGCCAGCAGCGGGGAGTGGAAAGAGACCCAGTACTTC	CASSGEWKETQYF
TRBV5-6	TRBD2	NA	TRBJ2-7	TGTGCCAGCAGCAAGGAACGAGGACTAGCTTGGAACTACGAGCAGTACTTC	CASSKERGLAWNYEQYF